The entry below gives a single T cell receptor beta chain sequence along with its context. The target antigen is unknown. This table comes from immunoSEQ multiplex PCR, and its TCRdb copy is limited to in-frame clones, with some not included. The sample shows tens of thousands of clones, 92% of them seen only once. This CDR3 contains 17 residues. The germline V gene encodes CDR1 MNHNS and CDR2 SASEGT. Trimming took 4 bases from V and 6 from J; bases not matched to a gene: 14. The entry originates in a study of T cell responses to AZD1222 COVID-19 vaccine. Broader study findings: Of spike-specific TCRs, nearly half reportedly target regions left unmutated in variants. Breadth and depth of Spike-specific TCRs rose after two AZD1222 doses. Regions 160-218 and 743-854 dominated among vaccine-associated CD4 TCRs spanning spike. Donors were mostly white British, more females; clonal diversity possibly underestimated.

The sample here was peripheral blood, taken 28 days after the second AZD1222 dose. The V gene is TRBV6-1, the J gene TRBJ2-3; 9 bases fit TRBD2. The sequence came from an adult who received the AZD1222 COVID-19 vaccine. Here the CDR3 DNA reads TGTGCCAGCAGTGTCGCAGTTAGCGGGGGCACGGGGGATACGCAGTATTTT. Its protein is CASSVAVSGGTGDTQYF.